The next 16 T cell receptor beta chains were all read from a single sample in a study of tumor-infiltrating lymphocytes in primary liver carcinoma. They got blood RNA out of unsorted whole blood and also pulled out germline DNA. TCR beta cDNA was reverse-transcribed from around 0.55 ug of total RNA. The reaction used a constant-region primer and ProtoScript II reverse transcriptase. Construction of TCR beta libraries relied on three successive nested multiplex PCR rounds employing slightly modified ARM-PCR. Two initial PCR rounds of ten to eleven cycles each paired TRBV1-TRBV30 forward primers with a C-beta reverse primer. TCRdb ran MiXCR on the multiplex PCR reads and lists one entry per CDR3 protein. Here the sample spans about 330,000 distinct CDR3 sequences, less than 70% being singletons. Sequencing was carried out using peripheral blood. All receptors come from a man aged 40-49 years with primary liver carcinoma and hepatitis B virus infection.

The chain couples TRBV6-6 to TRBJ2-7; 7 bases match TRBD2. This CDR3 is built from 17 residues. V trimming: 2 bases; J trimming: 0 bases; junction bases outside the gene matches: 10. In germline, CDR1 is MNHNY, CDR2 SVGAGI (reference sequence). CDR3 region: CASSYESSRGSSYEQYF. DNA of the CDR3: TGTGCCAGCAGTTACGAGTCCTCGCGGGGGTCCTCCTACGAGCAGTACTTC.

The CDR3 region is CASSYVGEGNEQFF. CDR3 DNA sequence: TGCGCCAGCAGCTATGTAGGAGAAGGCAATGAGCAGTTCTTC. The chain carries TRBV5-1 and TRBJ2-1, with D unclear. V shed 3 bases and J shed 6 bases, with 13 bases lying between them. CDR1 SGHRS and CDR2 YFSETQ come from the germline V gene. This CDR3 region has 14 residues.

This rearrangement joins TRBV11-2 to TRBJ2-3, with 7 bases lining up with TRBD2. This CDR3 is built from 16 residues. V was clipped by 6 bases and J by 2 bases; unmatched bases: 11. Germline CDR1 and CDR2: SGHAT and FQNNGV. Here the CDR3 DNA reads TGTGCCAGCAGTTTAATATTGGCGGGGGACACAGATACGCAGTATTTT. Translating it yields CASSLILAGDTDTQYF.

Regarding this clonotype: The junction departs from germline at one end; a sequencing error may be responsible. J is TRBJ2-5 and V is TRBV6-1; D is unresolved. This CDR3 spans 15 amino acids. From germline, CDR1 is MNHNS and CDR2 SASEGT. The CDR3 sequence: CVSSELGRARETQYF. The CDR3 DNA sequence: TGTGTCAGCAGTGAATTGGGTAGGGCCAGAGAGACCCAGTACTTC.

As regards this clonotype: A junction boundary mismatches the germline segment, possibly from a read error. This chain joins TRBV11-2 and TRBJ1-4; 10 bases are shared with TRBD1. CDR3 size: 17 residues. CDR1 is SGHAT, CDR2 FQNNGV, per germline. CDR3 DNA: TGTGCCAACAGCTTAGTTGAGGGACAGGGGATCGGCGAAAAACTGTTTTTC. Protein: CANSLVEGQGIGEKLFF. Complete variable domain (other parts from reference TRBV11-2 and TRBJ1-4): EAGVAQSPRYKIIEKRQSVAFWCNPISGHATLYWYQQILGQGPKLLIQFQNNGVVDDSQLPKDRFSAERLKGVDSTLKIQPAKLEDSAVYLCANSLVEGQGIGEKLFFGSGTQLSVL.

This clonotype was detected ten times or more. This chain uses TRBV11-3 with TRBJ2-1, with D unresolved. Germline V gene lookup returns CDR1 SGHNT and CDR2 YENEEA. This CDR3 has 13 amino acids. Trimming cost V 8 bases and J 1 base, with 9 bases left between them. DNA for the CDR3: TGTGCCAGCCAGAATAGGTCCTACAATGAGCAGTTCTTC. It is translated as CASQNRSYNEQFF. Complete variable domain (other parts from reference TRBV11-3 and TRBJ2-1): EAGVVQSPRYKIIEKKQPVAFWCNPISGHNTLYWYLQNLGQGPELLIRYENEEAVDDSQLPKDRFSAERLKGVDSTLKIQPAELGDSAVYLCASQNRSYNEQFFGPGTRLTVL.

Concerning this clonotype itself: No conserved phenylalanine or tryptophan ends this CDR3, so it is likely a read error. This chain uses TRBV28 with TRBJ2-1; D is possibly TRBD1 (5 bases). This CDR3 region has 15 residues. Between the trimmed V and J ends, which lost 6 bases and 5 bases, there was a span of 17 bases. Per germline, CDR1 MDHEN and CDR2 SYDVKM. CDR3 DNA sequence: TGTGCCAGCAGCTCCTCAGGGCAGGGTCACAATGAGCAGTTCCTC. It is translated as CASSSSGQGHNEQFL.

J is TRBJ1-2 and V is TRBV7-9; D is uncertain. CDR1 is SEHNR, CDR2 FQNEAQ, per germline (reference sequence). V lost 1 base and J 2 bases, leaving 5 bases between the germline ends. The CDR3 sequence is 13 residues long. CDR3 residues: CASSLGQNYGYTF. CDR3 DNA sequence: TGTGCCAGCAGCTTAGGGCAGAACTATGGCTACACCTTC.

This clonotype was picked up many times. V and J are TRBV11-2 and TRBJ1-1, with D tentatively TRBD1 (5 bases). Germline V gene lookup returns CDR1 SGHAT and CDR2 FQNNGV. V lost 5 bases to trimming and J lost 8 bases, with 12 bases between them. The CDR3 is 12 amino acids. This CDR3 is CASSPRGREAFF. CDR3 nucleotides: TGTGCCAGCAGCCCCCGGGGACGAGAAGCTTTCTTT. Full variable domain (rest looked up from reference TRBV11-2 and TRBJ1-1): EAGVAQSPRYKIIEKRQSVAFWCNPISGHATLYWYQQILGQGPKLLIQFQNNGVVDDSQLPKDRFSAERLKGVDSTLKIQPAKLEDSAVYLCASSPRGREAFFGQGTRLTVV.

This rearrangement joins TRBV11-2 to TRBJ2-1; 7 bases agree with TRBD2. V shed 9 bases and J 12 bases; nucleotides not matched to a gene: 20. The CDR3 runs to 15 residues. Germline V CDR1 and CDR2: SGHAT, FQNNGV. CDR3 sequence: CARSGTIGETEAQFF. In DNA, the CDR3 is TGTGCCAGAAGCGGGACTATCGGGGAGACGGAGGCGCAGTTCTTC. The full variable domain, completed using reference TRBV11-2 and TRBJ2-1, is EAGVAQSPRYKIIEKRQSVAFWCNPISGHATLYWYQQILGQGPKLLIQFQNNGVVDDSQLPKDRFSAERLKGVDSTLKIQPAKLEDSAVYLCARSGTIGETEAQFFGPGTRLTVL.

Note on this clonotype: A much larger clone sits a single nucleotide away, making a read error possible. The rearrangement uses TRBV6-2 or TRBV6-3 and TRBJ2-1; 7 positions match TRBD2. Germline CDR1 reads MNHEY; CDR2 reads SVGEGT. The CDR3 loop spans 12 amino acids. The CDR3 spells CASSQRAGEHFF. CDR3 DNA sequence: TGTGCCAGCAGTCAGAGGGCGGGGGAGCATTTCTTC.

This chain joins TRBV19 and TRBJ1-2, with D perhaps TRBD1 (5 bases). The CDR3 loop spans 14 amino acids. CDR1 LNHDA and CDR2 SQIVND come from the germline V gene (reference sequence). Deletions cut 5 bases from V and 4 bases from J, with 14 bases between. CDR3: CASSPFEGTYGYTF. The CDR3 coding sequence is TGTGCCAGTAGTCCCTTCGAGGGGACCTATGGCTACACCTTC.

This rearrangement joins TRBV5-6 to TRBJ2-5; D unresolved. Trimming took 4 bases from V and 8 from J, leaving 18 bases between them. The CDR3 is made up of 14 amino acids. CDR1 is SGHDT and CDR2 is YYEEEE in the germline V gene. The CDR3 loop reads CASSPIRVGDTQYF. CDR3 DNA sequence: TGTGCCAGCAGCCCAATCCGGGTCGGAGATACCCAGTACTTC.

This clonotype came up many times. The chain couples TRBV6-6 to TRBJ1-3, with D hard to call. Germline V gene lookup returns CDR1 MNHNY and CDR2 SVGAGI (reference sequence). Trimming stripped 3 bases from V and 0 bases from J, with 9 bases between. The CDR3 covers 15 residues. CDR3 sequence reads: CASSYLRDSGNTIYF. CDR3 bases: TGTGCCAGCAGTTATTTACGAGACTCTGGAAACACCATATATTTT.

The rearrangement uses TRBV11-2 and TRBJ1-6; the D gene is possibly TRBD1 (5 bases). Germline V gene lookup returns CDR1 SGHAT and CDR2 FQNNGV. CDR3 length equals 15 residues. Trimming shortened V by 6 bases and J by 7 bases, and 16 bases separated the two germline ends. The CDR3 region has the DNA TGTGCCAGCAGAGATTCGGGAGAGGGGAATTCACCCCTCCACTTT. Protein: CASRDSGEGNSPLHF.

Comment on this clonotype: At one end, the junction sequence differs from germline, possibly due to a read error. The J gene is TRBJ2-2, the V gene TRBV29-1, with D possibly matching TRBD2 (6 bases). The CDR3 is 13 amino acids. Germline V gene data show CDR1 as SQVTM and CDR2 as ANQGSEA. DNA for the CDR3: TGCAGCGTTCGGGAGACCAACACCGTGGAGCTGTTTTTT. Its protein is CSVRETNTVELFF.